The 4 T cell receptor beta chains below all came from one sample that was sequenced in a study of blood T cell repertoires in COVID-19. Sequencing was performed with immunoSEQ multiplex PCR; in TCRdb, only in-frame clones are kept and a portion is missing. The data hold approximately 52,000 clones, with 91% observed a single time. Sequenced sample: peripheral blood. These receptors came from a man between 45 and 60 years old with acute or convalescent COVID-19.

The chain couples TRBV2 to TRBJ2-3; the match to TRBD1 covers 7 bases. Germline CDR1 reads SNHLY; CDR2 reads FYNNEI. V dropped 6 bases and J dropped 0; count of bases not matched to a gene: 9. The CDR3 is 16 amino acids. The DNA for the CDR3 is TGTGCCAGCAGCCGAGAGGGGGCCGCTAGCACAGATACGCAGTATTTT. Translation: CASSREGAASTDTQYF. The complete variable domain, with remaining parts taken from reference TRBV2 and TRBJ2-3, reads EPEVTQTPSHQVTQMGQEVILRCVPISNHLYFYWYRQILGQKVEFLVSFYNNEISEKSEIFDDQFSVERPDGSNFTLKIRSTKLEDSAMYFCASSREGAASTDTQYFGPGTRLTVL.

In its sample, this clone was seen a few times. V is TRBV5-1 and J is TRBJ2-2, with TRBD1 as a possible D gene (6 bases). This CDR3 comprises 18 residues. V was cut by 2 bases and J by 1 base, with 18 bases left in between. Per the germline V gene, CDR1 is SGHRS and CDR2 is YFSETQ. The CDR3 loop reads CASSFTLGQRMNTGELFF. CDR3 DNA: TGCGCCAGCAGCTTTACCTTGGGACAACGTATGAACACCGGGGAGCTGTTTTTT.

This clone was seen more than once but under ten times. The chain combines TRBV30 with TRBJ1-1, with 7 bases matching TRBD1. The V segment lost 4 bases and the J segment 8 bases; nucleotides outside the gene matches: 10. The CDR3 loop spans 13 amino acids. In germline, CDR1 is GTSNPN, CDR2 SVGIG (reference sequence). CDR3 residues: CAWNGRRGQEAFF. CDR3 coding DNA: TGTGCCTGGAATGGCCGTAGGGGACAGGAAGCTTTCTTT.

The V call is TRBV18, the J call TRBJ1-2; weak D call: TRBD1 (6 bases). The germline V gene encodes CDR1 KGHSH and CDR2 LQKENI. This CDR3 has 12 amino acids. Trimming removed 5 bases at V and 8 bases at J, with 12 bases between. The CDR3 protein is CASSSSTGGYTF. The CDR3 DNA is TGTGCCAGCTCATCTTCGACAGGCGGCTACACCTTC.